Listed here is a single T cell receptor (beta chain). Antigen specificity is unknown. This sample is part of a study of CD8+ T cells in alopecia areata. Findings and caveats of the study: Between patients, shared TCR sequences were less clear than in mice. This was possibly due in part to HLA diversity in the patient population. Lesional scalp displayed greater clonality than normal scalp, most notably in alopecia totalis/universalis.

cDNA serving as the sequencing template came from extracted, reverse transcribed RNA. Profiled with immunoSEQ multiplex PCR; TCRdb holds only in-frame clones, not every one. Here the sample spans fewer than 150,000 clones, 45% to 65% being singletons. The germline CDR1 and CDR2 sequences are SGHTA and FQGNSA. CDR3 length equals 15 residues. With 1 base removed from V and 4 bases from J, the gap between germline ends came to 8 bases. Sequences were derived from CD4+ T cells sorted from blood, sampled at week 0. The J gene is TRBJ1-6, the V gene TRBV7-2; D might be TRBD1 (5 bases). The clonotype originates from a human donor with alopecia areata. CDR3 sequence: CASSLVGGYNSPLHF. The DNA for the CDR3 is TGTGCCAGCAGCTTAGTGGGGGGATATAATTCACCCCTCCACTTT.